This TCR beta chain was obtained from a study of blood T cells in healthy people across ages. In the case of this clonotype: What it binds is unknown.

Notes on the study in general: PBMCs that were unsorted prevented a conclusive naive versus antigen-experienced comparison.

For the second PCR, which ran for 7 to 11 cycles, a sample-barcoded 5' primer and a J-beta primer mix were used. Samples each returned at least 3 million CDR3-containing paired-end reads. TCRdb re-analysed the 5' RACE reads in MiXCR, keeping a single row per CDR3 protein. The repertoire holds some 1.5 million distinct CDR3 sequences, with 40% to 45% as singletons. Per the germline V gene, CDR1 is SGHAT and CDR2 is FQNNGV. V was clipped by 7 bases and J by 1 base; unmatched bases: 1. This CDR3 has 13 residues. The gene calls are TRBV11-2 and TRBJ2-3, with 8 bases that match TRBD2. The receptor was derived from a woman under 30 in good health. What was sequenced was blood. The DNA of the CDR3 is TGTGCCAGCACGACTAGCGGCACAGATACGCAGTATTTT. Its translation is CASTTSGTDTQYF.